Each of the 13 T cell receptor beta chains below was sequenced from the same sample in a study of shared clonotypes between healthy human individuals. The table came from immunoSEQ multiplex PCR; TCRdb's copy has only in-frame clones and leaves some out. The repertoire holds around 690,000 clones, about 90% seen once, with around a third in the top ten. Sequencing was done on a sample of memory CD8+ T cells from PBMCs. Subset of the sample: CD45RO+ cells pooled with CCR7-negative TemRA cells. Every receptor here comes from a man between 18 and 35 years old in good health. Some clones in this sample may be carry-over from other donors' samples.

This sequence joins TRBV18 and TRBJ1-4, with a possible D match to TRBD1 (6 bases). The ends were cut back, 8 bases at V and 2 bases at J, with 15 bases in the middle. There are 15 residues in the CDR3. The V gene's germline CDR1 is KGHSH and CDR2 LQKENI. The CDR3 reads CASGEWGATNEKLFF. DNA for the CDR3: TGTGCCAGCGGAGAGTGGGGGGCTACTAATGAAAAACTGTTTTTT.

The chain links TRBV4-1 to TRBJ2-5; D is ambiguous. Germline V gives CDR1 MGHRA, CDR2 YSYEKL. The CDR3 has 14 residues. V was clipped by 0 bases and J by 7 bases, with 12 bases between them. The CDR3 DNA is TGCGCCAGCAGCCAAGATTCCCACCGTGGGACCCAGTACTTC. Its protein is CASSQDSHRGTQYF.

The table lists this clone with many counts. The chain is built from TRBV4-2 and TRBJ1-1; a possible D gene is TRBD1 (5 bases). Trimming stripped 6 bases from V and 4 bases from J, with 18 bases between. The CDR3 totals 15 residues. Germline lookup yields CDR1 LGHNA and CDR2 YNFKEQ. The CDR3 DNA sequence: TGTGCCAGCAGTACCGGGGGGGAGGGGTTCACTGAAGCTTTCTTT. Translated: CASSTGGEGFTEAFF.

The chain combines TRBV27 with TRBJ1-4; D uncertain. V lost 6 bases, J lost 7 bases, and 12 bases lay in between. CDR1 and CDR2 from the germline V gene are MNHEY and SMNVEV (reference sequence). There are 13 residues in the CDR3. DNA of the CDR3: TGTGCCAGCAGGCTCCTAATGGGTGAAAAACTGTTTTTT. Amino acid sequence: CASRLLMGEKLFF.

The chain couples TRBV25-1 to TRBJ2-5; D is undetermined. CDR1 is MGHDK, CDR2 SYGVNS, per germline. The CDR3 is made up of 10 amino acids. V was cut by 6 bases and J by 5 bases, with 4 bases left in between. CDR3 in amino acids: CASSDETQYF. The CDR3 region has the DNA TGTGCCAGCAGCGACGAGACCCAGTACTTC. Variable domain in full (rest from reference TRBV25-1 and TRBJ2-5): EADIYQTPRYLVIGTGKKITLECSQTMGHDKMYWYQQDPGMELHLIHYSYGVNSTEKGDLSSESTVSRIRTEHFPLTLESARPSHTSQYLCASSDETQYFGPGTRLLVL.

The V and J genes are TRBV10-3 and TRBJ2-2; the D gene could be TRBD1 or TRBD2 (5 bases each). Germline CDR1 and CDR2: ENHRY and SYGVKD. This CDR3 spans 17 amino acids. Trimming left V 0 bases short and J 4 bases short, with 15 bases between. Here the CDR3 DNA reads TGTGCCATCAGTGAGTCTTCCCCCTGGGGGAGCACCGGGGAGCTGTTTTTT. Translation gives CAISESSPWGSTGELFF.

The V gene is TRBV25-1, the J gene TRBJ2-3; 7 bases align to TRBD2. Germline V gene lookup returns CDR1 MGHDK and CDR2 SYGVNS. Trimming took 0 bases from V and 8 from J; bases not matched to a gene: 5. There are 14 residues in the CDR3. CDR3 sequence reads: CASSEYGSGVTQYF. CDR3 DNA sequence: TGTGCCAGCAGTGAATATGGGAGCGGGGTTACGCAGTATTTT.

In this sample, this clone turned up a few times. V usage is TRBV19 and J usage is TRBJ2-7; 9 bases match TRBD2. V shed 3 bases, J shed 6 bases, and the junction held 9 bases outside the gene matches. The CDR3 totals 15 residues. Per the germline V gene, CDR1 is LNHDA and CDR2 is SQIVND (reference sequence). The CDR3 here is CASSMVAGAIGEQYF. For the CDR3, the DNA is TGTGCCAGTAGTATGGTAGCGGGAGCTATTGGCGAGCAGTACTTC.

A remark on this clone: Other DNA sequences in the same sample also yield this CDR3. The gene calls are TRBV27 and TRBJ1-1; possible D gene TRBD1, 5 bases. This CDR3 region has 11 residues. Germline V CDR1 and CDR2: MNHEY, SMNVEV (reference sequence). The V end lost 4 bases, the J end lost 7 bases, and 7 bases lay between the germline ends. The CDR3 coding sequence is TGTGCCAGCAGTTCAACAGGTGAAGCTTTCTTT. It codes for CASSSTGEAFF.

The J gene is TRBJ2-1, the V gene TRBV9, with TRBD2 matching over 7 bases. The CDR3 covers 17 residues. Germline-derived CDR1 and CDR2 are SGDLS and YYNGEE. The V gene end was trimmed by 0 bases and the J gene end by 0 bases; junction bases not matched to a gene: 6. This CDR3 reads CASSVEVGGSSYNEQFF. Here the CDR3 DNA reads TGTGCCAGCAGCGTAGAGGTGGGAGGGTCCTCCTACAATGAGCAGTTCTTC.

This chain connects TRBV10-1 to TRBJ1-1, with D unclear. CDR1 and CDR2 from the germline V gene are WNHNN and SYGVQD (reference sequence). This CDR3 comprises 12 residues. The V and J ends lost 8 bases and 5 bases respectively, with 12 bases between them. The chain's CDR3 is CASDPMVTEAFF. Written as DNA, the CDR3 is TGCGCCAGCGATCCAATGGTGACTGAAGCTTTCTTT.

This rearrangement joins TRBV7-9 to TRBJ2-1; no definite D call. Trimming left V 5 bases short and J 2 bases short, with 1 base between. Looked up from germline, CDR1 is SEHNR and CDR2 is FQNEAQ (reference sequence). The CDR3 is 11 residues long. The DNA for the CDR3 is TGTGCCAGCAGCACCTACAATGAGCAGTTCTTC. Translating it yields CASSTYNEQFF.

The CDR3 DNA sequence: TGTGCCAGCAGTTTAGTCGGGACAGGTCTCTATGGCTACACCTTC. Translating gives CASSLVGTGLYGYTF. The chain combines TRBV27 with TRBJ1-2; 8 bases match TRBD1. CDR1 is MNHEY, CDR2 SMNVEV, per germline (reference sequence). The trim removed 2 bases at V and 4 bases at J, leaving 6 bases unmatched. This CDR3 is built from 15 residues.